This T cell receptor beta chain came from a study of CD8 T cells in Susac syndrome. RNA amounts of about 0.5 to 1 ug underwent reverse transcription with random hexamers. TCRdb reprocessed the immunoSEQ multiplex PCR reads with MiXCR, giving one entry per CDR3 protein. The data show around 140,000 distinct CDR3 sequences, around 95% seen once. This clonotype has only a few counts. This CDR3 is built from 15 residues. Looked up from germline, CDR1 is SGDLS and CDR2 is YYNGEE. Trimming took off 0 bases at V and 4 bases at J, with 11 bases between the two ends. Sequencing was performed on CD4+ T cells from PBMCs. The TCR comes from a human donor with multiple sclerosis. The V call is TRBV9, the J call TRBJ2-1; unclear D gene. The CDR3 is CASSVDSGRYNEQFF. The DNA for the CDR3 is TGTGCCAGCAGCGTAGATTCGGGTCGTTACAATGAGCAGTTCTTC.